These 18 T cell receptor beta chains originate from one sample sequenced in a study of OX40 agonist ivuxolimab in advanced cancers. Clones were sequenced by immunoSEQ multiplex PCR, and TCRdb holds only the in-frame ones, with some missing. The sample yields roughly 150,000 clones, roughly 94% seen once. Specimen: CD4+ or CD8+ T cells sorted from blood, collected in a trial of the OX40 agonist ivuxolimab. These receptors came from an adult with an advanced solid tumor such as melanoma, head and neck, liver or kidney cancer.

The rearrangement joins TRBV28 to TRBJ2-5; D is unclear. Germline V gene data show CDR1 as MDHEN and CDR2 as SYDVKM. The CDR3 runs 13 residues. V lost 7 bases and J 4 bases, leaving 13 bases between the germline ends. The CDR3: CASKGRARETQYF. CDR3 bases: TGTGCCAGCAAAGGCCGGGCTAGAGAGACCCAGTACTTC.

The chain employs TRBV6-5 and TRBJ1-2, with 7 bases identical to TRBD1. Per the germline V gene, CDR1 is MNHEY and CDR2 is SVGAGI. The CDR3 has 13 amino acids. V dropped 8 bases and J dropped 8; count of bases not matched to a gene: 11. In DNA form, the CDR3 reads TGTGCCAGCGCCGACAGGGAGGTAGGGGGCTACACCTTC. Protein sequence: CASADREVGGYTF.

This clone was observed a single time. CDR3 DNA sequence: TGTGCCAGTAGTATTGCCCTCTACTACGAGCAGTACTTC. Its protein is CASSIALYYEQYF. The genes are TRBV19 and TRBJ2-7; D uncertain. Germline loops: CDR1 LNHDA, CDR2 SQIVND (reference sequence). This CDR3 spans 13 amino acids. V shed 3 bases and J shed 3 bases, with 9 bases lying between them.

The chain has TRBV18 and TRBJ2-5, with TRBD2 matching 8 bases. The CDR3 is 16 residues long. The J segment lost 5 bases and the V segment lost 1 base, leaving 9 bases of the junction unmatched. Germline CDR1 reads KGHSH; CDR2 reads LQKENI. The CDR3 DNA follows: TGTGCCAGCTCACCACAGGGGACTAGTAAACCCGAGACCCAGTACTTC. It translates to CASSPQGTSKPETQYF.

The chain uses TRBV5-6 and TRBJ2-5, with 9 bases that match TRBD2. With 1 base clipped from V and 1 base from J, the junction kept 8 bases outside the gene matches. The germline V gene encodes CDR1 SGHDT and CDR2 YYEEEE. CDR3 size: 17 residues. CDR3 in amino acids: CASSLPGLAIFQETQYF. The CDR3 DNA reads TGTGCCAGCAGCTTGCCGGGACTAGCTATTTTCCAAGAGACCCAGTACTTC.

V is TRBV7-3 and J is TRBJ2-1, with 8 bases identical to TRBD1. CDR3 length equals 15 residues. Per germline, CDR1 SGHTA and CDR2 FQGTGA. J lost 8 bases, V lost 2 bases, and 8 bases had no gene match. CDR3 sequence (DNA): TGTGCCAGCAGCTTACAGGGGGCAATCATCTATGAGCAGTTCTTC. It encodes CASSLQGAIIYEQFF.

The chain couples TRBV4-3 to TRBJ2-7; 7 bases are a match to TRBD1. Germline CDR1 reads LGHNA; CDR2 reads YSLEER. This CDR3 spans 14 amino acids. The junction had 10 bases not matched to a gene; V was cut back by 4 bases and J by 7 bases. Here the CDR3 DNA reads TGCGCCAGCAGCCTCGACAGGGTCATGAGGGAGCAGTACTTC. Protein: CASSLDRVMREQYF.

CDR3 DNA: TGCAGCGTTGAAGATGTTGGTCAGCCCCAGCATTTT. Residues: CSVEDVGQPQHF. The chain links TRBV29-1 to TRBJ1-5; D gene unclear. The germline gives CDR1 SQVTM, CDR2 ANQGSEA. The CDR3 contains 12 residues. V gave up 0 bases and J gave up 6 bases, with 6 bases separating them.

J is TRBJ2-3 and V is TRBV4-3, with 7 bases identical to TRBD1. This CDR3 spans 16 amino acids. After removal of 1 base from V and 2 bases from J, the junction contained 6 bases not matched to a gene. CDR1 and CDR2 from the germline V gene are LGHNA and YSLEER. The CDR3 DNA reads as TGCGCCAGCAGCCAAGGCACAGGGGATTTCACAGATACGCAGTATTTT. Its translation: CASSQGTGDFTDTQYF.

The V call is TRBV7-3, the J call TRBJ2-3; the D is unclear. V lost 2 bases to trimming and J lost 6 bases, with 12 bases between them. Per germline, CDR1 SGHTA and CDR2 FQGTGA. CDR3 length: 14 residues. The CDR3 spells CASSLGSSPDTQYF. CDR3 DNA sequence: TGTGCCAGCAGCTTAGGATCTTCCCCGGATACGCAGTATTTT.

This chain uses TRBV14 with TRBJ2-2; 9 bases match TRBD2. Germline V gene lookup returns CDR1 SGHDN and CDR2 FVKESK. The CDR3 consists of 18 residues. Trimming removed 8 bases from V and 2 bases from J; junction bases left unmatched: 15. The CDR3, as DNA: TGTGCCAGCCGCCGGGCGGGGCTGACTAGCGGAAACACCGGGGAGCTGTTTTTT. Protein product: CASRRAGLTSGNTGELFF. The variable domain in full, with the rest retrieved from reference TRBV14 and TRBJ2-2, is EAGVTQFPSHSVIEKGQTVTLRCDPISGHDNLYWYRRVMGKEIKFLLHFVKESKQDESGMPNNRFLAERTGGTYSTLKVQPAELEDSGVYFCASRRAGLTSGNTGELFFGEGSRLTVL.

This chain connects TRBV5-6 to TRBJ1-2; the match to TRBD1 covers 12 bases. Germline-derived CDR1 and CDR2 are SGHDT and YYEEEE. Germline trimming cut 4 bases from V and 10 bases from J; bases unmatched to any gene: 8. This CDR3 comprises 14 residues. CDR3 nucleotide sequence: TGTGCCAGCAGCGGACCCGGGACAGGGGGCGCCTACACCTTC. Protein: CASSGPGTGGAYTF.

This rearrangement joins TRBV6-4 to TRBJ1-3; TRBD1 might be the D (6 bases). This CDR3 is 14 amino acids long. V was clipped by 1 base and J by 2 bases, with 6 bases between them. The V gene's germline CDR1 is MRHNA and CDR2 SNTAGT. The CDR3 DNA sequence: TGTGCCAGCAGTGACTACAGGGCTGGAAACACCATATATTTT. Encoded protein: CASSDYRAGNTIYF.

This clone was observed a single time. V is TRBV6-5 and J is TRBJ2-3, with D unresolved. Looked up from germline, CDR1 is MNHEY and CDR2 is SVGAGI. The germline V and J ends were trimmed by 6 bases and 1 base, with 8 bases remaining between them. This CDR3 contains 13 residues. The CDR3 here is CASSADGTDTQYF. In DNA, the CDR3 is TGTGCCAGCAGCGCCGACGGCACAGATACGCAGTATTTT.

The CDR3 DNA reads as TGTGCCAGCAGAGGGACAGGGGGCTATGGCTACACCTTC. As protein: CASRGTGGYGYTF. The rearrangement joins TRBV2 to TRBJ1-2, with TRBD1 matching over 11 bases. Trimming at V came to 6 bases and at J to 4 bases, leaving 1 base not matched to a gene. Germline CDR1 and CDR2: SNHLY and FYNNEI. The CDR3 sequence is 13 residues long. The full variable domain, rest sourced from reference TRBV2 and TRBJ1-2, is EPEVTQTPSHQVTQMGQEVILRCVPISNHLYFYWYRQILGQKVEFLVSFYNNEISEKSEIFDDQFSVERPDGSNFTLKIRSTKLEDSAMYFCASRGTGGYGYTFGSGTRLTVV.

The V gene is TRBV15, the J gene TRBJ1-2; TRBD1 agrees at 10 bases. This CDR3 is 13 amino acids long. Trimming removed 4 bases from V and 6 bases from J; junction bases left unmatched: 2. CDR1 and CDR2 from the germline V gene are LNHNV and YYDKDF (reference sequence). The chain's CDR3 is CATSTGTGDGYTF. The CDR3 bases are TGTGCCACCAGCACCGGGACAGGGGATGGCTACACCTTC.

V usage is TRBV7-7 and J usage is TRBJ1-3; D call uncertain. V was pared by 1 base and J by 4 bases, with 5 bases between. Germline CDR1 is SSHAT and CDR2 is FNYEAQ (reference sequence). This CDR3 is built from 13 residues. The CDR3: CASSLEQGNTIYF. CDR3 nucleotides: TGTGCCAGCAGCTTAGAGCAGGGAAACACCATATATTTT.

The chain employs TRBV11-2 and TRBJ1-1, with D unclear. Trimming left V 4 bases short and J 1 base short, with 10 bases between. Germline CDR1 is SGHAT and CDR2 is FQNNGV. This CDR3 region has 14 residues. CDR3 region: CASSSSHWNTEAFF. The DNA for the CDR3 is TGTGCCAGCAGCTCCTCTCATTGGAACACTGAAGCTTTCTTT.